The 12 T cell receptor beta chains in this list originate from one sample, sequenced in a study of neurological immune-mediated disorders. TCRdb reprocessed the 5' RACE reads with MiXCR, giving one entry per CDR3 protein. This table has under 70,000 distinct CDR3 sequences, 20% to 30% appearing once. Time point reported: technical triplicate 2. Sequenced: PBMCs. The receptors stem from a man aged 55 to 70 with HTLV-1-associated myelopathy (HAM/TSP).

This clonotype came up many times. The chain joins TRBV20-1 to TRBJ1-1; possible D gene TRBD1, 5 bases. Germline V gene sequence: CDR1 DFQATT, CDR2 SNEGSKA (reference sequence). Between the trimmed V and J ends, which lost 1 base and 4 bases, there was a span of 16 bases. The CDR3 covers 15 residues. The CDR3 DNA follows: TGCAGTGCTAGAGCGGAGGGAAGACAGAGCACTGAAGCTTTCTTT. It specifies CSARAEGRQSTEAFF.

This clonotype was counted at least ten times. CDR3 DNA sequence: TGTGCCAGCAGTTTAGGACTGAGTAACTATGGCTACACCTTC. As protein: CASSLGLSNYGYTF. The J gene is TRBJ1-2, the V gene TRBV12-3 or TRBV12-4; no clear D. Deletions cut 1 base from V and 1 base from J, with 7 bases between. The CDR3 has 14 amino acids.

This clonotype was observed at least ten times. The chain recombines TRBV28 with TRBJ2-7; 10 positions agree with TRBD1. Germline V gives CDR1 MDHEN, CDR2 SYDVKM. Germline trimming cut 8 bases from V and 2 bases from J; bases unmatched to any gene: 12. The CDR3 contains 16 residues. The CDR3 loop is CASRRGTGELTYEQYF. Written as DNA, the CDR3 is TGTGCCAGCCGCAGGGGGACAGGGGAGCTCACCTACGAGCAGTACTTC.

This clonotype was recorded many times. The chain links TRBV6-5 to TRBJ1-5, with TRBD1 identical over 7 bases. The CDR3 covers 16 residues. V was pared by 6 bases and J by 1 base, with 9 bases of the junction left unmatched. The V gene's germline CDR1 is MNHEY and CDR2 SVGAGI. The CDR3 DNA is TGTGCCAGCAGACAAGACCCGGGACAGAGCAATCAGCCCCAGCATTTT. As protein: CASRQDPGQSNQPQHF.

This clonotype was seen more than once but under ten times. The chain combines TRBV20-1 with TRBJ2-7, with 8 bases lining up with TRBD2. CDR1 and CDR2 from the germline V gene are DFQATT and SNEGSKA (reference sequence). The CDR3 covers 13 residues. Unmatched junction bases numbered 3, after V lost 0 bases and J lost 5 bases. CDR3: CSARDSAGDEQYF. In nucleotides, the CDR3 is TGCAGTGCTAGAGATTCAGCGGGGGACGAGCAGTACTTC.

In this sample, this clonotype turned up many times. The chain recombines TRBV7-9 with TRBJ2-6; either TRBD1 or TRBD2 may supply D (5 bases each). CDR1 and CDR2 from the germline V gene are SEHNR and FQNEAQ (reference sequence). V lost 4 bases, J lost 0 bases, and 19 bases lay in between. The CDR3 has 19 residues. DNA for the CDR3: TGTGCCAGCAGCTCTACCCTTTCCGGGGCCTTCTCTGGGGCCAACGTCCTGACTTTC. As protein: CASSSTLSGAFSGANVLTF. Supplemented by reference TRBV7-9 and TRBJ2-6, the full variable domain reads DTGVSQNPRHKITKRGQNVTFRCDPISEHNRLYWYRQTLGQGPEFLTYFQNEAQLEKSRLLSDRFSAERPKGSFSTLEIQRTEQGDSAMYLCASSSTLSGAFSGANVLTFGAGSRLTVL.

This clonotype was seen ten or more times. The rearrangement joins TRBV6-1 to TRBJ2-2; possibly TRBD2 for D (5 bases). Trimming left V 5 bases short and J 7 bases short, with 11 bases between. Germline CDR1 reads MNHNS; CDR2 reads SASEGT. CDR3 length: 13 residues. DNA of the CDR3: TGTGCCAGCAGTTCGGGATTGGTCGGGGAGCTGTTTTTT. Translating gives CASSSGLVGELFF.

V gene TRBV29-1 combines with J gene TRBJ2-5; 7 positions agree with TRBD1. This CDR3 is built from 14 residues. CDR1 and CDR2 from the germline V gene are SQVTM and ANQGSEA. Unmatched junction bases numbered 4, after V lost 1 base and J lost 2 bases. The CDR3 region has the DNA TGCAGCGTTGAAGGACAGGGCTGGCAAGAGACCCAGTACTTC. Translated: CSVEGQGWQETQYF.

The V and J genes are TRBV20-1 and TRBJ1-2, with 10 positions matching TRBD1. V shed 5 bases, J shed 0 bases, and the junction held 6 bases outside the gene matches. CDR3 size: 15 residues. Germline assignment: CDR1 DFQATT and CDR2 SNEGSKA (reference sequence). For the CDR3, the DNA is TGCAGTGCTCCTGGACAGGGGGTGCCTAACTATGGCTACACCTTC. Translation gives CSAPGQGVPNYGYTF.

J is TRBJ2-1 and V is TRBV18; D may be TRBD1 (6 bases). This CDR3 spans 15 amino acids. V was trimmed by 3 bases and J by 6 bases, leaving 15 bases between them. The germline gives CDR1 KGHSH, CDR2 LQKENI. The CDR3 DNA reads TGTGCCAGCTCACCGATACTAGGGGGTTCCAATGAGCAGTTCTTC. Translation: CASSPILGGSNEQFF.

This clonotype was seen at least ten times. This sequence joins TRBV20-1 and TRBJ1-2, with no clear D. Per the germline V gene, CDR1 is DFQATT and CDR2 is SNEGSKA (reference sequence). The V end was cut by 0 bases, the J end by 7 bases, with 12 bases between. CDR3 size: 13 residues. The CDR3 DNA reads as TGCAGTGCTAGAGACGCTATCGATCTTGGCTACACCTTC. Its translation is CSARDAIDLGYTF.

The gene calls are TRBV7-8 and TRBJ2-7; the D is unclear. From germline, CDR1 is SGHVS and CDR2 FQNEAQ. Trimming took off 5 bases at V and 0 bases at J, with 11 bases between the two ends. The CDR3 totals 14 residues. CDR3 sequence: CASSTAESSYEQYF. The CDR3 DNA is TGTGCCAGCAGCACAGCAGAGAGCTCCTACGAGCAGTACTTC. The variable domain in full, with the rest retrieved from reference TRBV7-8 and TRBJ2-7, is GAGVSQSPRYKVAKRGQDVALRCDPISGHVSLFWYQQALGQGPEFLTYFQNEAQLDKSGLPSDRFFAERPEGSVSTLKIQRTQQEDSAVYLCASSTAESSYEQYFGPGTRLTVT.